The entry below gives a single T cell receptor beta chain sequence along with its context. The entry originates in a study of control samples from healthy donors and cancer patients. Generated by immunoSEQ multiplex PCR, the TCRdb table keeps only in-frame clones and is missing some. Of 150,000 to 200,000 clones listed, under 95% are singletons. Trimming removed 4 bases from V and 1 base from J, with 10 bases in between. The CDR3 runs to 15 residues. Germline CDR1 is KGHSH and CDR2 is LQKENI. The source of this sequence is a woman between 18 and 29 years old in good health. The sequencing sample was made of blood. The chain has TRBV18 and TRBJ2-2, with D maybe TRBD1 (6 bases). CDR3 loop: CASSLWTENTGELFF. CDR3 in DNA: TGTGCCAGCTCACTTTGGACAGAGAACACCGGGGAGCTGTTTTTT.